The rows below give T cell receptor beta chains drawn from one sample of a study of blood T cell repertoires in COVID-19. The assay was immunoSEQ multiplex PCR, and TCRdb's table has in-frame clones only and misses some. The sample lists approximately 240,000 clones; around 91% were seen once. The sequencing sample was made of PBMCs or T cells enriched from blood (not recorded which). Receptors were obtained from a woman between 18 and 29 years old in a cohort exposed to, infected with or recovered from COVID-19 (not recorded which). Each CDR3 is given with its conserved first and last residue. The order of the fields is D gene, J gene, clone size, V gene, CDR3 DNA, CDR3 protein. D genes are given only for firm matches. A row's size may be missing; if present it is once, few, many or a size class.

TRBD2 | TRBJ2-3 | . | TRBV2 | TGTGCCAGCAGGAGACTAGCGAGTGGCACAGATACGCAGTATTTT | CASRRLASGTDTQYF
. | TRBJ2-7 | . | TRBV7-2 | TGTGCCAGCAGCTTACTAGCGCAGGCCTACGAGCAGTACTTC | CASSLLAQAYEQYF
TRBD1 | TRBJ2-7 | . | TRBV11-2 | TGTGCCAGCAGCCAAACCGGGACAGGGTATATAGACGAGCAGTACTTC | CASSQTGTGYIDEQYF
. | TRBJ2-1 | . | TRBV7-9 | TGTGCCAGCAGCGAGCTGCTGAGCTCCTACAATGAGCAGTTCTTC | CASSELLSSYNEQFF
TRBD1 | TRBJ1-1 | . | TRBV19 | TGTGCCAGTAGTGACCGGGACAGGGGTCTCCTTTCAAGCACTGAAGCTTTCTTT | CASSDRDRGLLSSTEAFF
TRBD1 | TRBJ1-3 | . | TRBV3-1/TRBV3-2 | TGTGCCAGCAGCCTAACATTCGGGACAGGGGCTGGAAACACCATATATTTT | CASSLTFGTGAGNTIYF
. | TRBJ1-5 | once | TRBV19 | TGTGCCAGTGGGGGGACTGGGAGGCAGCCCCAGCATTTT | CASGGTGRQPQHF
. | TRBJ1-3 | once | TRBV3-1/TRBV3-2 | TGTGCCAGCAGCCAAGGGAGGATCTCTGGAAACACCATATATTTT | CASSQGRISGNTIYF
. | TRBJ1-6 | . | TRBV25-1 | TGTGCCAGCAGCTCCCCGGGGGAGTTGAATTCACCCCTCCACTTT | CASSSPGELNSPLHF
. | TRBJ1-1 | . | TRBV29-1 | TGCAGCGTTGAAGGGAGAGTCCCCTATATGAACACTGAAGCTTTCTTT | CSVEGRVPYMNTEAFF
. | TRBJ1-1 | . | TRBV14 | TGTGCCAGCAGCCAAGTATCCGGGTTCACTGAAGCTTTCTTT | CASSQVSGFTEAFF
TRBD1 | TRBJ1-6 | . | TRBV28 | TGTGCCAGCAGGTCAACGGCAGGGGGTTATTCACCCCTCCACTTT | CASRSTAGGYSPLHF
TRBD2 | TRBJ2-1 | . | TRBV11-2 | TGTGCCAGCAGCGTACCCGGACTAGCGGGGATATACAATGAGCAGTTCTTC | CASSVPGLAGIYNEQFF
. | TRBJ1-1 | . | TRBV10-2 | TGCGCCAGCAGTGTGGCGATGGGGGACTTAAACACTGAAGCTTTCTTT | CASSVAMGDLNTEAFF
. | TRBJ1-2 | . | TRBV29-1 | TGCATGGGTCAGGGTGATGGCTACACCTTC | CMGQGDGYTF
TRBD1 | TRBJ1-2 | . | TRBV7-9 | TGTGCCAGCAGCCCGCCCCAGGGGGGTGGCTACACCTTC | CASSPPQGGGYTF
TRBD1 | TRBJ1-5 | . | TRBV6-5 | TGTGCCAGCAGAACAGGGGGCCCGAATCAGCCCCAGCATTTT | CASRTGGPNQPQHF
TRBD1 | TRBJ2-3 | . | TRBV5-4 | TGTGCCAGCAGCTCCGGGACAGGGGGCAGGGATACGCAGTATTTT | CASSSGTGGRDTQYF
TRBD2 | TRBJ2-1 | . | TRBV6-5 | TGTGCCAGCAGTTACGGACTAGCCGATGAGCAGTTCTTC | CASSYGLADEQFF
TRBD2 | TRBJ2-2 | . | TRBV5-4 | TGTGCCAGCAGCCCCGGGGGTGTAGCGGGAGAGACCGGGGAGCTGTTTTTT | CASSPGGVAGETGELFF
. | TRBJ1-6 | . | TRBV6-5 | TGTGCCAGCAGTTATTCCGGGACAACACCTAGTTCACCCCTCCACTTT | CASSYSGTTPSSPLHF
. | TRBJ2-7 | . | TRBV4-1 | TGCGCCAGCAGCCAAGTACCACGGACCCTAAGTGGGAGCCCCTACGAGCAGTACTTC | CASSQVPRTLSGSPYEQYF
. | TRBJ1-4 | . | TRBV28 | TGTGCCAGCAGTACTACGGGGATAGTCGAAAAACTGTTTTTT | CASSTTGIVEKLFF
. | TRBJ1-2 | . | TRBV14 | TGTGCCAGCAGCCAGGAGAACTATGGCTACACCTTC | CASSQENYGYTF
. | TRBJ2-1 | . | TRBV9 | TGTGCCAGCAGCCCAGAGGGGGACTCCTACAATGAGCAGTTCTTC | CASSPEGDSYNEQFF
. | TRBJ2-5 | . | TRBV19 | TGTGCCAGTAGTATACGGGGGAATCAAGAGACCCAGTACTTC | CASSIRGNQETQYF
. | TRBJ2-7 | . | TRBV2 | TGTTCCTCCAGAGGACTGAACTACGAGCAGTACTTC | CSSRGLNYEQYF
. | TRBJ2-1 | . | TRBV6-1 | TGTGCCAGCAGTGGCTGGTTGGCAGCGGAGGAAGCGGAGCAGTTCTTC | CASSGWLAAEEAEQFF
. | TRBJ1-2 | once | TRBV24-1 | TGTGCCACCAGTGATCTACGGAACTATGGCTACACCTTC | CATSDLRNYGYTF
TRBD1 | TRBJ1-2 | . | TRBV19 | TGTGCCAAACCGACAGGGTCGTATGGCTACACCTTC | CAKPTGSYGYTF
. | TRBJ1-2 | few | TRBV6-5 | TGTGCCATCGGCAGGGAGGTGAGTGGCTACACCTTC | CAIGREVSGYTF
TRBD2 | TRBJ2-3 | once | TRBV29-1 | TGCAGCGTGGGTACTAGCGGCCGCACAGATACGCAGTATTTT | CSVGTSGRTDTQYF
TRBD2 | TRBJ2-1 | once | TRBV5-6 | TGTGCCAGCAGCTTGACTAGCGGGAATGTCCACAATGAGCAGTTCTTC | CASSLTSGNVHNEQFF
. | TRBJ1-6 | . | TRBV19 | TGTGCCACCCTACCGGGGGGAGGCCGATATAATTCACCCCTCCACTTT | CATLPGGGRYNSPLHF
. | TRBJ1-1 | . | TRBV5-1 | TGCGCCAGCAGTCCTAGGGAGGACACTGAAGCTTTCTTT | CASSPREDTEAFF
TRBD2 | TRBJ2-1 | . | TRBV19 | TGTGCCAGTAGTATAGCGGGAGGAGAGGTGAGTGAGCAGTTCTTC | CASSIAGGEVSEQFF
. | TRBJ1-5 | . | TRBV6-5 | TGTGCCAGCAGTTACTCGCGGGGTCGGAGCAATCAGCCCCAGCATTTT | CASSYSRGRSNQPQHF
TRBD2 | TRBJ2-1 | once | TRBV7-9 | TGTGCCAGCAGCTTGGCGGGAGAGGCCCATGAGCAGTTCTTC | CASSLAGEAHEQFF
TRBD1 | TRBJ1-6 | . | TRBV5-1 | TGCGCCAGCAGGAGCAGGGGGAATTCACCCCTCCACTTT | CASRSRGNSPLHF
TRBD1 | TRBJ1-1 | . | TRBV5-1 | TGCGCCAGCAGCCTAGACAGGGGTACTGAAGCTTTCTTT | CASSLDRGTEAFF
. | TRBJ1-4 | . | TRBV7-2 | TGTGCCAGCAGCTTAGCCGGGAGCAGAGCTAATGAAAAACTGTTTTTT | CASSLAGSRANEKLFF
. | TRBJ2-5 | few | TRBV5-1 | TGCGCCAGCAGCTTGACAGGCACCGAGACCCAGTACTTC | CASSLTGTETQYF
TRBD1 | TRBJ2-6 | . | TRBV3-1/TRBV3-2 | TGTGCCAGCAGCCACTGGGGACAGGGGGGCTCTGGGGCCAACGTCCTGACTTTC | CASSHWGQGGSGANVLTF
. | TRBJ1-6 | . | TRBV7-8 | TGTGCCAGCAGCCCTTTAGGGACTCGCGGCTATAATTCACCCCTCCACTTT | CASSPLGTRGYNSPLHF
. | TRBJ1-3 | . | TRBV6-1 | TGTGCCAGCAGTGAAAATTTGCAGGGCAGCTCTGGAAACACCATATATTTT | CASSENLQGSSGNTIYF